The following is a T cell receptor (beta chain) sequence with its context. Its target is not known. The CDR3 is 15 amino acids. Trimming cost V 2 bases and J 3 bases, with 12 bases left between them. CDR1 MNHNY and CDR2 SVGAGI come from the germline V gene (reference sequence). The data originate from a study of T cells in tumors after PD-1 blockade. Study information: A subset received ongoing vismodegib 150 mg daily alongside anti-PD-1 therapy. Peripheral blood samples averaged approximately 37,000 unique clonotypes and around 120,000 templates. Study-level results: Roughly 40% of tumor TCR clonotypes were also found in blood.

TCRdb keeps only in-frame clones here, not all; method: immunoSEQ multiplex PCR. The repertoire consists of 60,000 to 70,000 clones, with about 74% occurring once and the leading ten covering over 3.5%. Genomic DNA template from tumor biopsies or peripheral blood, 616 ng to 6,004 ng input. V is TRBV6-6 and J is TRBJ2-3; D may be TRBD2 (6 bases). The material sequenced was PBMCs, taken after anti-PD-1 treatment. The sequence came from a human donor with basal cell carcinoma. CDR3 in DNA: TGTGCCAGCAGTTACACCCGGGACTTGACAGATACGCAGTATTTT. This gives the protein CASSYTRDLTDTQYF.